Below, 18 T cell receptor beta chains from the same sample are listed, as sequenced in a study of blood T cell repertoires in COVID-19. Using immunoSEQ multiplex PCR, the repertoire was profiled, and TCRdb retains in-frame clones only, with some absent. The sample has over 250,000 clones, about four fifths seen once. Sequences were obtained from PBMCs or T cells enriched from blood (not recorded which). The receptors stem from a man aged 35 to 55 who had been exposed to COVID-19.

The chain's CDR3 is CASSPREDRVEQYF. DNA for the CDR3: TGTGCCAGCAGCCCTCGCGAAGACAGGGTCGAGCAGTACTTC. This chain connects TRBV9 to TRBJ2-7, with 7 bases that match TRBD1. Germline CDR1 is SGDLS and CDR2 is YYNGEE. V was pared by 4 bases and J by 6 bases, with 10 bases of the junction left unmatched. The CDR3 consists of 14 residues.

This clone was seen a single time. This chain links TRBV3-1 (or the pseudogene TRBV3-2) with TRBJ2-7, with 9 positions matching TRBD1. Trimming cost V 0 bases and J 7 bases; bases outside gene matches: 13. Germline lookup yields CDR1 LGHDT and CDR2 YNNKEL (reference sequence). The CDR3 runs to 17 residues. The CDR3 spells CASSQEGQGLTLGEQYF. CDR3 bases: TGTGCCAGCAGCCAAGAAGGACAGGGGTTAACCCTTGGGGAGCAGTACTTC.

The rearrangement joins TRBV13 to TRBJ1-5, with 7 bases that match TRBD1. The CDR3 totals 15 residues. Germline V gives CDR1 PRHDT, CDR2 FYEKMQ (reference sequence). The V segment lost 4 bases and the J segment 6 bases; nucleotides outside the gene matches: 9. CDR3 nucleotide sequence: TGTGCCAGCAGCTCGTCAGAACAGGGGTTTCAGCCCCAGCATTTT. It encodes CASSSSEQGFQPQHF.

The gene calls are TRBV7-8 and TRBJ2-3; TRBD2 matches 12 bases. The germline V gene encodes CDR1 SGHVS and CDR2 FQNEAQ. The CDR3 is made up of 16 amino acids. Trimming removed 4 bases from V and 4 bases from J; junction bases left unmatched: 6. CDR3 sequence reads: CASSWSSGGGPDTQYF. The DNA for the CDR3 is TGTGCCAGCAGCTGGTCTAGCGGGGGGGGGCCAGATACGCAGTATTTT.

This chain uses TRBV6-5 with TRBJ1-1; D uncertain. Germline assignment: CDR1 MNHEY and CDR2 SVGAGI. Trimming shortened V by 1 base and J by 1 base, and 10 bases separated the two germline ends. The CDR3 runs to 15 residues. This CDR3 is CASSYLRGKNTEAFF. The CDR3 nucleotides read TGTGCCAGCAGTTACTTACGAGGGAAGAACACTGAAGCTTTCTTT.

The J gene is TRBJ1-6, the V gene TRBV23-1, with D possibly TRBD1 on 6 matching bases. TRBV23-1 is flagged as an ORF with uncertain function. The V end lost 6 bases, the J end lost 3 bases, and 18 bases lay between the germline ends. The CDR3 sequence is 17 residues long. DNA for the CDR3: TGCGCCAGCAGACGGGGGGGCGGGTTTTACTATAATTCACCCCTCCACTTT. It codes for CASRRGGGFYYNSPLHF.

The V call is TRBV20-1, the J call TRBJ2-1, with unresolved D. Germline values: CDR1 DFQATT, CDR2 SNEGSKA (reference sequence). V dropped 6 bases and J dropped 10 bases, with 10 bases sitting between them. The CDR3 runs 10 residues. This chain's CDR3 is CSAWRGEQFF. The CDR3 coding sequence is TGCAGTGCCTGGAGAGGCGAGCAGTTCTTC.

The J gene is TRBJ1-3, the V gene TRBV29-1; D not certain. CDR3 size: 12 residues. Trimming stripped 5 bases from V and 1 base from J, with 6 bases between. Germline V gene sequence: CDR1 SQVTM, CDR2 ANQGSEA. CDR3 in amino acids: CSVQDSGNTIYF. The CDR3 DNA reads TGCAGCGTTCAGGATTCTGGAAACACCATATATTTT.

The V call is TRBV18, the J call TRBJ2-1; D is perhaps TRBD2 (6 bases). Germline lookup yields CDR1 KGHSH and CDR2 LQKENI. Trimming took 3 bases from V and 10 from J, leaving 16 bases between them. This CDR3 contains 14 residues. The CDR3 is CASSPPGTATEQFF. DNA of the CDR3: TGTGCCAGCTCACCCCCCGGGACTGCCACGGAGCAGTTCTTC.

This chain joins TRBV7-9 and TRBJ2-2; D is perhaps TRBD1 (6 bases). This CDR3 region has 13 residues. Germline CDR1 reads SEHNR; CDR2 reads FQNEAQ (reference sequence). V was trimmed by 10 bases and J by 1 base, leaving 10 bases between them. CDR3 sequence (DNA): TGTGCCACAAAGGGACAGAACACCGGGGAGCTGTTTTTT. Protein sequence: CATKGQNTGELFF.

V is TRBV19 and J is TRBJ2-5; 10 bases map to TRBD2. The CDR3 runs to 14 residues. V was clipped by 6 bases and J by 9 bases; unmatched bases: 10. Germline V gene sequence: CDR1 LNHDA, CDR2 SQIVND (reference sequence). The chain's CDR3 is CASSRASGSMAQYF. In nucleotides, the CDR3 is TGTGCCAGTAGCCGGGCTAGCGGGAGTATGGCCCAGTACTTC.

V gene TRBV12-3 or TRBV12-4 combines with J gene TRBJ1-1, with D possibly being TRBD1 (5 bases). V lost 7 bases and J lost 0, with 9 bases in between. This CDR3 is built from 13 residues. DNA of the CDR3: TGTGCCAGCAAAAACAGGTTGAACACTGAAGCTTTCTTT. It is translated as CASKNRLNTEAFF.

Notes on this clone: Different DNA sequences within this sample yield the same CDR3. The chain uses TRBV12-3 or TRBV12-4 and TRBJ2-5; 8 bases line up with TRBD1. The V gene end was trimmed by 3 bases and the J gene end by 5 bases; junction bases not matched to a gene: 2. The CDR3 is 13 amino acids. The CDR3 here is CASSFRGQETQYF. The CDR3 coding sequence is TGTGCCAGCAGTTTCAGGGGGCAGGAGACCCAGTACTTC.

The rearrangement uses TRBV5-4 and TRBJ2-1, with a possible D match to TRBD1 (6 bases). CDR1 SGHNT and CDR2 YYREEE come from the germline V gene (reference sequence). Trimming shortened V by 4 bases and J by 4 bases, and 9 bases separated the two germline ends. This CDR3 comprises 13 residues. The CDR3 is CASSGGQYNEQFF. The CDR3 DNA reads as TGTGCCAGCAGCGGCGGACAGTACAATGAGCAGTTCTTC.

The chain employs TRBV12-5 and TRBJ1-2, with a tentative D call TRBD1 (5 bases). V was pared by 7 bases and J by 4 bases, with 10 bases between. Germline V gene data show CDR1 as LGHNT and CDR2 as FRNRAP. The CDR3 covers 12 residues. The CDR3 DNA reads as TGTGCTAGTGTTGCCGACAGCTATGGCTACACCTTC. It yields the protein CASVADSYGYTF.

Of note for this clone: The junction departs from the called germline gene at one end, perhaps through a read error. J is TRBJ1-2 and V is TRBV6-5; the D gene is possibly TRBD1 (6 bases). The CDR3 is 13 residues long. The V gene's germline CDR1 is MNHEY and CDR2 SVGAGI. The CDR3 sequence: CASRVSDRSGAGF. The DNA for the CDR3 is TGTGCCAGCAGAGTCTCCGACAGGTCAGGAGCAGGCTTC.

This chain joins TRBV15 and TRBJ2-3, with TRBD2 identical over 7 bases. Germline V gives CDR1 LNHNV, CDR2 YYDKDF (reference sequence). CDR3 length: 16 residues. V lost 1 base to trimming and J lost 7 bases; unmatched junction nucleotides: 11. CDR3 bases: TGTGCCACCAGCAGAGCGGGACTATCCGACCGGAATACGCAGTATTTT. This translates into CATSRAGLSDRNTQYF.

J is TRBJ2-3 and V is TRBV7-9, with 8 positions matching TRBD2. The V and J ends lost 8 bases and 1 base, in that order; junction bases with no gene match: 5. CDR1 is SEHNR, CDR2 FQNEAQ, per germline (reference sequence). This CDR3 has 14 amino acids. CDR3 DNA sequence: TGTGCCAGCGCCCCGGGAGGGGGCACAGATACGCAGTATTTT. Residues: CASAPGGGTDTQYF.